These 32 T cell receptor beta chains originate from one sample sequenced in a study of cytomegalovirus exposure and HLA in healthy donors. PCR used 60 Vbeta primers and 13 Jbeta primers. TCRdb's table, derived via immunoSEQ multiplex PCR, lists solely in-frame clones and lacks some. The table has 180,000 or so clones, roughly 73% seen once. The specimen was PBMCs. These receptors came from a woman aged 40 to 50 in good health and CMV-seropositive.

The chain employs TRBV19 and TRBJ2-6, with TRBD2 as a possible D gene (6 bases). V was cut by 4 bases and J by 0 bases, with 7 bases left in between. Germline V gives CDR1 LNHDA, CDR2 SQIVND (reference sequence). This CDR3 is built from 15 residues. The CDR3, as DNA: TGTGCCAGTAGTACGCGGGGCTCTGGGGCCAACGTCCTGACTTTC. Protein sequence: CASSTRGSGANVLTF.

The chain has TRBV4-1 and TRBJ1-5; possible D gene TRBD1, 6 bases. Germline V lookup: CDR1 MGHRA, CDR2 YSYEKL. V lost 4 bases, J lost 1 base, and 8 bases lay in between. The CDR3 contains 14 residues. The CDR3 region has the DNA TGCGCCAGCAGCCGACAGGTGAGCAATCAGCCCCAGCATTTT. Amino acid sequence: CASSRQVSNQPQHF.

V usage is TRBV10-3 and J usage is TRBJ2-7; 10 positions agree with TRBD2. The CDR3 loop spans 17 amino acids. Trimming cost V 0 bases and J 2 bases; bases outside gene matches: 7. Germline V gene sequence: CDR1 ENHRY, CDR2 SYGVKD. CDR3 amino acids: CAISESQWLAGAYEQYF. CDR3 nucleotides: TGTGCCATCAGTGAGTCGCAATGGCTAGCGGGAGCCTACGAGCAGTACTTC.

The sample holds a few counts of this clone. This chain connects TRBV4-3 to TRBJ1-5; the match to TRBD1 covers 8 bases. Germline V gene data show CDR1 as LGHNA and CDR2 as YSLEER. The CDR3 is 15 amino acids. V gave up 0 bases and J gave up 6 bases; unmatched junction bases: 4. CDR3 DNA sequence: TGCGCCAGCAGCCAAGAAACAGGGGGTCCTCAGCCCCAGCATTTT. As protein: CASSQETGGPQPQHF.

The chain joins TRBV6-6 to TRBJ1-5; unclear D gene. The germline CDR1 and CDR2 sequences are MNHNY and SVGAGI (reference sequence). V dropped 0 bases and J dropped 0 bases, with 6 bases sitting between them. The CDR3 length is 15 residues. DNA for the CDR3: TGTGCCAGCAGTTACTCGCAGTATAGCAATCAGCCCCAGCATTTT. It specifies CASSYSQYSNQPQHF.

CDR3 sequence (DNA): TGTGCCAGCAGTTTTTTGGCTAGCGGGAGTGGATTCACAGATACGCAGTATTTT. It is translated as CASSFLASGSGFTDTQYF. This chain connects TRBV28 to TRBJ2-3, with 10 positions matching TRBD2. The length of the CDR3 is 18 residues. Trimming removed 3 bases from V and 2 bases from J; junction bases left unmatched: 11. Germline-derived CDR1 and CDR2 are MDHEN and SYDVKM. Full variable domain (rest looked up from reference TRBV28 and TRBJ2-3): DVKVTQSSRYLVKRTGEKVFLECVQDMDHENMFWYRQDPGLGLRLIYFSYDVKMKEKGDIPEGYSVSREKKERFSLILESASTNQTSMYLCASSFLASGSGFTDTQYFGPGTRLTVL.

The V call is TRBV6-1, the J call TRBJ2-7; no firm D call. Germline V gene sequence: CDR1 MNHNS, CDR2 SASEGT. Trimming took 1 base from V and 3 from J, leaving 7 bases between them. The CDR3 length is 13 residues. The CDR3 DNA reads TGTGCCAGCAGTGAAGTACGGGTCTACGAGCAGTACTTC. Amino acids: CASSEVRVYEQYF.

This clone has more than one count but fewer than ten. This chain joins TRBV6-1 and TRBJ1-2, with a weak D call TRBD1 (6 bases). This CDR3 comprises 14 residues. Germline lookup yields CDR1 MNHNS and CDR2 SASEGT. Trimming took off 8 bases at V and 5 bases at J, with 18 bases between the two ends. CDR3 protein: CASGNLGARYGYTF. Here the CDR3 DNA reads TGTGCCAGCGGAAACTTGGGGGCGCGGTATGGCTACACCTTC.

This clone was seen only a few times. The gene calls are TRBV28 and TRBJ1-2; D uncertain. Germline V gene lookup returns CDR1 MDHEN and CDR2 SYDVKM. V was trimmed by 5 bases and J by 4 bases, leaving 17 bases between them. The CDR3 length is 15 residues. CDR3 bases: TGTGCCAGCAGTCCCGCCAACCTCCGGGGCTATGGCTACACCTTC. The encoded protein is CASSPANLRGYGYTF.

The rearrangement links TRBV11-2 to TRBJ1-5, with TRBD1 matching over 7 bases. The length of the CDR3 is 15 residues. Germline loops: CDR1 SGHAT, CDR2 FQNNGV. The V and J ends lost 0 bases and 2 bases, in that order; junction bases with no gene match: 1. CDR3 loop: CASSLDTGGNQPQHF. In nucleotides, the CDR3 is TGTGCCAGCAGCTTAGATACAGGGGGCAATCAGCCCCAGCATTTT.

The chain has TRBV4-2 and TRBJ2-1; TRBD2 might be the D (6 bases). Germline lookup yields CDR1 LGHNA and CDR2 YNFKEQ. V lost 4 bases and J lost 0, with 10 bases in between. The CDR3 sequence is 15 residues long. The CDR3 sequence: CASSLSGSSYNEQFF. In DNA, the CDR3 is TGTGCCAGCAGCCTTAGCGGAAGCTCCTACAATGAGCAGTTCTTC.

This rearrangement joins TRBV18 to TRBJ2-2; TRBD2 matches 7 bases. Unmatched junction bases numbered 6, after V lost 1 base and J lost 1 base. This CDR3 comprises 17 residues. CDR1 and CDR2 from the germline V gene are KGHSH and LQKENI. The CDR3 sequence: CASSPQSSGKNTGELFF. CDR3 bases: TGTGCCAGCTCACCACAGTCGAGCGGGAAGAACACCGGGGAGCTGTTTTTT.

In DNA, the CDR3 is TGTGCCAGCAGTGAGACGACAGGGGGCATAGAAAAACTGTTTTTT. Encoded protein: CASSETTGGIEKLFF. The chain joins TRBV6-6 to TRBJ1-4; 10 bases agree with TRBD1. From germline, CDR1 is MNHNY and CDR2 SVGAGI (reference sequence). The CDR3 loop spans 15 amino acids. V shed 5 bases, J shed 8 bases, and the junction held 8 bases outside the gene matches.

J is TRBJ2-3 and V is TRBV2, with 7 bases lining up with TRBD1. CDR3 length: 15 amino acids. The germline V gene has CDR1 SNHLY and CDR2 FYNNEI. The J segment lost 5 bases and the V segment lost 6 bases, leaving 11 bases of the junction unmatched. In DNA, the CDR3 is TGTGCCAGCAGCCAAGAAGGGGGCAAGGGAGATACGCAGTATTTT. Amino acid sequence: CASSQEGGKGDTQYF.

This clone was observed once. This chain links TRBV28 with TRBJ1-1; 7 positions match TRBD1. CDR3 length: 17 residues. J was trimmed by 0 bases and V by 2 bases; bases with no gene match: 9. Germline CDR1 and CDR2: MDHEN and SYDVKM. The CDR3, as DNA: TGTGCCAGCAGTTTAGCCGGGACAGCGAGCATGAACACTGAAGCTTTCTTT. Amino acids: CASSLAGTASMNTEAFF.

The V call is TRBV11-3, the J call TRBJ2-1; TRBD2 matches 9 bases. This CDR3 comprises 16 residues. Germline V gives CDR1 SGHNT, CDR2 YENEEA. With 5 bases clipped from V and 8 bases from J, the junction kept 13 bases outside the gene matches. CDR3 sequence reads: CASSGLSSGKVDEQFF. CDR3 in DNA: TGTGCCAGCAGCGGTCTTTCTAGCGGGAAGGTCGATGAGCAGTTCTTC.

The chain's CDR3 is CASSVASGLNTGELFF. The CDR3 DNA reads as TGTGCCAGCAGCGTCGCTAGCGGTCTTAACACCGGGGAGCTGTTTTTT. V and J are TRBV9 and TRBJ2-2; TRBD2 matches 7 bases. V was pared by 2 bases and J by 2 bases, with 6 bases of the junction left unmatched. The CDR3 runs to 16 residues. CDR1 is SGDLS, CDR2 YYNGEE, per germline.

This clone was observed a handful of times. The genes are TRBV4-3 and TRBJ2-7; 7 nucleotides agree with TRBD2. The CDR3 loop spans 14 amino acids. The germline V gene has CDR1 LGHNA and CDR2 YSLEER. V was pared by 4 bases and J by 7 bases, with 10 bases of the junction left unmatched. Written as DNA, the CDR3 is TGCGCCAGCAGCCCCCGGGACTCGCGGGAGGAGCAGTACTTC. Amino acid sequence: CASSPRDSREEQYF.

This clone was seen once. The rearrangement joins TRBV2 to TRBJ2-2; possibly TRBD1 for D (6 bases). Trimming pared 2 bases from V and 1 base from J, leaving 11 bases between. This CDR3 region has 16 residues. Germline CDR1 is SNHLY and CDR2 is FYNNEI. CDR3 sequence reads: CASSERGSGNTGELFF. Written as DNA, the CDR3 is TGTGCCAGCAGTGAAAGGGGGAGCGGGAACACCGGGGAGCTGTTTTTT. The full variable domain, completed using reference TRBV2 and TRBJ2-2, is EPEVTQTPSHQVTQMGQEVILRCVPISNHLYFYWYRQILGQKVEFLVSFYNNEISEKSEIFDDQFSVERPDGSNFTLKIRSTKLEDSAMYFCASSERGSGNTGELFFGEGSRLTVL.

The chain is built from TRBV6-4 and TRBJ2-5; a possible D gene is TRBD2 (5 bases). V was trimmed by 7 bases and J by 4 bases, leaving 19 bases between them. CDR1 and CDR2 (germline): MRHNA, SNTAGT. CDR3 length: 15 residues. CDR3 region: CASKKPPGSRETQYF. The CDR3 region has the DNA TGTGCCAGCAAAAAACCCCCGGGGAGCAGAGAGACCCAGTACTTC.

V and J are TRBV2 and TRBJ2-1, with D possibly matching TRBD1 (5 bases). The CDR3 spans 16 residues. Deletions cut 4 bases from V and 4 bases from J, with 17 bases between. Germline loops: CDR1 SNHLY, CDR2 FYNNEI. The CDR3 spells CASSGLWGLGYNEQFF. For the CDR3, the DNA is TGTGCCAGCAGTGGGTTATGGGGCCTGGGTTACAATGAGCAGTTCTTC.

This clone has just one count. The V gene is TRBV7-9, the J gene TRBJ1-5; tentatively, D is TRBD1 (6 bases). The CDR3 runs 19 residues. The germline V gene has CDR1 SEHNR and CDR2 FQNEAQ (reference sequence). Trimming removed 5 bases from V and 0 bases from J, with 23 bases in between. The CDR3 coding sequence is TGTGCCAGCAGCCTCGATTCCTGGGGGGGGGCTCATAGCAATCAGCCCCAGCATTTT. This codes for CASSLDSWGGAHSNQPQHF.

The chain joins TRBV11-1 to TRBJ2-1; D gene uncertain. The CDR3 consists of 15 residues. V shed 0 bases and J shed 6 bases, with 12 bases lying between them. Germline-derived CDR1 and CDR2 are SGHAT and FQDESV (reference sequence). The CDR3 reads CASSLAFPRSNEQFF. DNA of the CDR3: TGTGCCAGCAGCTTAGCCTTTCCTAGATCCAATGAGCAGTTCTTC. The complete variable domain, with remaining parts taken from reference TRBV11-1 and TRBJ2-1, reads EAEVAQSPRYKITEKSQAVAFWCDPISGHATLYWYRQILGQGPELLVQFQDESVVDDSQLPKDRFSAERLKGVDSTLKIQPAELGDSAMYLCASSLAFPRSNEQFFGPGTRLTVL.

Turning to this clone: The same CDR3 arises from other DNA sequences in this sample as well. The genes are TRBV7-9 and TRBJ2-1; the match to TRBD2 covers 7 bases. Germline CDR1 and CDR2: SEHNR and FQNEAQ (reference sequence). The CDR3 has 14 residues. The junction had 1 base not matched to a gene; V was cut back by 1 base and J by 4 bases. This chain's CDR3 is CASSLGGGYNEQFF. The CDR3 nucleotides are TGTGCCAGCAGCTTAGGGGGGGGTTACAATGAGCAGTTCTTC. Combining the CDR3 with reference TRBV7-9 and TRBJ2-1 gives the whole variable domain DTGVSQNPRHKITKRGQNVTFRCDPISEHNRLYWYRQTLGQGPEFLTYFQNEAQLEKSRLLSDRFSAERPKGSFSTLEIQRTEQGDSAMYLCASSLGGGYNEQFFGPGTRLTVL.

The rearrangement links TRBV4-3 to TRBJ1-1; 9 bases agree with TRBD1. V trimming: 3 bases; J trimming: 11 bases; junction bases outside the gene matches: 10. Germline V gene sequence: CDR1 LGHNA, CDR2 YSLEER. The CDR3 is 14 residues long. CDR3 residues: CASSQDRGALGAFF. The CDR3 DNA follows: TGCGCCAGCAGCCAGGACAGGGGCGCCTTAGGGGCTTTCTTT.

The J gene is TRBJ2-1, the V gene TRBV5-6, with 8 positions matching TRBD2. The CDR3 runs to 16 residues. In germline, CDR1 is SGHDT, CDR2 YYEEEE. V trimming: 2 bases; J trimming: 2 bases; junction bases outside the gene matches: 6. The CDR3 loop reads CASSFGGLVTYNEQFF. The CDR3 DNA reads as TGTGCCAGCAGCTTCGGGGGACTAGTCACCTACAATGAGCAGTTCTTC.

The rearrangement links TRBV5-1 to TRBJ1-1; perhaps TRBD1 as D (5 bases). V shed 1 base and J shed 11 bases, with 18 bases lying between them. Per the germline V gene, CDR1 is SGHRS and CDR2 is YFSETQ. CDR3 length equals 14 residues. This chain's CDR3 is CASSLSPVTVGAFF. Written as DNA, the CDR3 is TGCGCCAGCAGCTTGAGCCCCGTGACAGTCGGGGCTTTCTTT.

The V call is TRBV11-3, the J call TRBJ2-7, with a tentative D call TRBD2 (7 bases). V dropped 6 bases and J dropped 6 bases, with 15 bases sitting between them. Germline CDR1 and CDR2: SGHNT and YENEEA. CDR3 length equals 13 residues. The CDR3 is CASSQTRGGEQYF. The CDR3 nucleotides are TGTGCCAGCAGTCAAACGAGGGGGGGCGAGCAGTACTTC. Supplemented by reference TRBV11-3 and TRBJ2-7, the full variable domain reads EAGVVQSPRYKIIEKKQPVAFWCNPISGHNTLYWYLQNLGQGPELLIRYENEEAVDDSQLPKDRFSAERLKGVDSTLKIQPAELGDSAVYLCASSQTRGGEQYFGPGTRLTVT.

The chain has TRBV7-2 and TRBJ2-1; weak D call: TRBD2 (6 bases). Between the trimmed V and J ends, which lost 3 bases and 6 bases, there was a span of 9 bases. Germline CDR1 reads SGHTA; CDR2 reads FQGNSA. The CDR3 runs 13 residues. CDR3 region: CASSLPGSNEQFF. The CDR3 DNA reads as TGTGCCAGCAGCTTGCCCGGGAGCAATGAGCAGTTCTTC.

The V call is TRBV19, the J call TRBJ2-2, with D perhaps TRBD2 (6 bases). Germline V gene data show CDR1 as LNHDA and CDR2 as SQIVND (reference sequence). The CDR3 is 18 residues long. The V gene lost 3 bases and the J gene lost 1 base, with 18 bases spanning the gap. The CDR3, as DNA: TGTGCCAGTAGTATTGGCCCCAGGCGGGGCGTGAACACCGGGGAGCTGTTTTTT. Its protein is CASSIGPRRGVNTGELFF.

The gene calls are TRBV7-2 and TRBJ2-3; TRBD2 aligns across 11 bases. Germline trimming cut 5 bases from V and 4 bases from J; bases unmatched to any gene: 8. Germline V CDR1 and CDR2: SGHTA, FQGNSA. The CDR3 length is 16 residues. The CDR3 nucleotides are TGTGCCAGCAGCCCCAGCACTAGCGGGAGTTCAGATACGCAGTATTTT. It encodes CASSPSTSGSSDTQYF.

The J gene is TRBJ2-2, the V gene TRBV4-1; D gene ambiguous. The CDR3 contains 15 residues. Looked up from germline, CDR1 is MGHRA and CDR2 is YSYEKL. V shed 3 bases and J shed 0 bases, with 8 bases lying between them. CDR3 DNA: TGCGCCAGCAGCCATTGGGCTCCGAACACCGGGGAGCTGTTTTTT. Translating gives CASSHWAPNTGELFF.